One TCR beta chain is described in this entry. Its antigen is not yet known. Per-base qualities were not stored, and no clone one base away is much larger. Library preparation used 5' RACE. A second PCR of about 6 to 12 cycles was performed with a sample-barcoded 5' primer and a J-beta primer mix. A unique molecular identifier was introduced onto each TCR beta cDNA molecule by a template-switch 5' adaptor carrying 12 random nucleotides. Each sample yielded at least 3 million CDR3-containing paired-end reads. The Mint cDNA synthesis kit, primed by a TRBC-specific oligonucleotide, was used to synthesize first-strand cDNA from all RNA. Following uracil-DNA glycosylase treatment, a first 18-cycle PCR with universal primers M1SS and BC2_uni_R was performed on all cDNA. The source study handled its data this way. Normalization of each sample was performed by random selection of 1 million high-quality reads, each carrying a distinct molecular identifier. Reads with shared molecular identifiers were discarded instead of being binned into consensus sequences. MiTCR, with a Q25 quality threshold and the strictest error-elimination algorithm, was used for CDR3 identification, clonotype clustering and error correction. A nonparametric unseen species model with Euler transformation was used to estimate a lower bound on total TCR beta diversity. TCRdb redid the processing of the public reads, applying fastp at Q25 and MiXCR, and retained in-frame beta chains. Identical CDR3 protein sequences are pooled into one entry, listed with their most common genes and DNA. These V and J calls derive from TCRdb rather than the authors' analysis. The sample has approximately 2,000,000 distinct CDR3 sequences on record, about 39% of them singletons. Roughly 24% of the sample is in the top ten clones.

This specimen belongs to a study of blood T cells in healthy people across ages (dated by TCRdb to 2015 to 2017). For the wider study: In model experiments, template switching captured about one uniquely barcoded TCR beta cDNA molecule for every two T cells. Donors were grouped into four age groups: young (average roughly 15 years), middle-aged (approximately 41), aged (over 55) and long-lived (82). To avoid experimental bias, donors of different ages were distributed randomly across sequencing lanes. The study measured age-related changes in TCR beta repertoire diversity using deep sequencing normalized with unique cDNA molecular identifiers. Using the same blood draw, the study looked at two additional independent replicas of 1 million unique cDNA reads for two donors, one aged 18 to 30 and the other aged 80 or older. General findings and caveats noted by the study authors: Total diversity estimates from one million sequenced T cells were considered lower bounds and underestimates. There was a strong correlation between observed TCR beta diversity and the percentage of naive T cells measured by flow cytometry. Donor CMV infection status was unknown, potentially confounding age-related changes in expanded clonotypes. Because profiling used bulk unsorted PBMCs, naive and antigen-experienced compartments could not be compared conclusively. The long-lived group showed more naive CD4+ T cells, fewer expanded clones and increased TCR diversity than the aged group, suggesting age selection. Observed TCR beta diversity per million T cells fell roughly linearly with age, and a significant reduction was already apparent by age around 39.

From the cysteine through the phenylalanine, the CDR3 covers 15 amino acids. The sequence is cut down to CDR3 DNA, 45 bases in frame from base 1. Looking up the germline V gene (reference sequence) yields CDR1 SEHNR and CDR2 FQNEAQ. V is clipped by 1 base and J by 4 bases, and the sequence between their germline boundaries is 10 bases long. Systemically healthy Caucasian individuals from Russia, some 36 in total and aged about 6 to 100 years, were included as donors. About 9.1 milliliters of peripheral blood were collected from each donor into EDTA-treated Vacutainer tubes. PBMCs were isolated by Ficoll-Paque density-gradient centrifugation, with at least 7 million obtained per sample. Trizol reagent was used to extract total RNA from the PBMCs, yielding at least 6 micrograms per sample. Naive CD45RAhigh/CD27high T cell percentages were measured by flow cytometry on a PBMC aliquot from every donor.

The chain employs TRBV7-9 and TRBJ2-2; a tentative D call is TRBD1 (6 bases match). The TCR comes from a human donor in good health. Material: blood. The CDR3 region: CASSLDGQFTGELFF. The DNA is as follows: TGTGCCAGCAGCTTAGATGGACAGTTCACCGGGGAGCTGTTTTTT.